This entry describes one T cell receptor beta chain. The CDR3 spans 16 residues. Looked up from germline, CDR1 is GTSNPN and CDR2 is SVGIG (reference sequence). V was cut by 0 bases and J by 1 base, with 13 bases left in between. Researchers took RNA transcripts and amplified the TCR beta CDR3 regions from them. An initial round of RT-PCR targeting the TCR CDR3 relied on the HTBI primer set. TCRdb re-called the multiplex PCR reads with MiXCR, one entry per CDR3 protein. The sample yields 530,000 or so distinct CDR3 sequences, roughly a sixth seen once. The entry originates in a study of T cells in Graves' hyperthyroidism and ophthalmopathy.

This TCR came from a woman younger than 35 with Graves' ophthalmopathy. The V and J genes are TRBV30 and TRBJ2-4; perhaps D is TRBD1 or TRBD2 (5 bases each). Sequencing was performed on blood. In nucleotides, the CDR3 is TGTGCCTGGAGTGTACCAGTGGGGGTGGCCAAAAACATTCAGTACTTC. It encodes CAWSVPVGVAKNIQYF.